Shown below are 30 T cell receptor beta chains from a single sample sequenced in a study of blood T cell repertoires in COVID-19. TCRdb's table, derived via immunoSEQ multiplex PCR, lists solely in-frame clones and lacks some. This table holds approximately 150,000 clones, approximately 86% found once. The sequenced sample consisted of peripheral blood. The receptors were gathered from a woman aged 60 to 75 with active or convalescent COVID-19.

V and J are TRBV18 and TRBJ1-1; the D is unclear. Trimming stripped 4 bases from V and 3 bases from J, with 12 bases between. The CDR3 has 14 residues. Germline V gives CDR1 KGHSH, CDR2 LQKENI. This CDR3 reads CASSRLHGDTEAFF. In DNA, the CDR3 is TGTGCCAGCTCACGTCTCCACGGGGACACTGAAGCTTTCTTT.

V and J are TRBV6-5 and TRBJ1-2, with D possibly TRBD1 on 5 matching bases. Looked up from germline, CDR1 is MNHEY and CDR2 is SVGAGI. The CDR3 runs 15 residues. Trimming pared 0 bases from V and 1 base from J, leaving 9 bases between. CDR3 loop: CASSYSYRFNYGYTF. CDR3 sequence (DNA): TGTGCCAGCAGTTACTCGTACAGGTTTAACTATGGCTACACCTTC.

The chain carries TRBV14 and TRBJ2-2, with 8 bases that match TRBD1. Germline V gene lookup returns CDR1 SGHDN and CDR2 FVKESK. The CDR3 length is 14 residues. The V segment lost 3 bases and the J segment 5 bases; nucleotides outside the gene matches: 2. This CDR3 is CASSQWTGTGELFF. The DNA for the CDR3 is TGTGCCAGCAGCCAGTGGACAGGGACCGGGGAGCTGTTTTTT.

This chain connects TRBV5-5 to TRBJ1-2; D may be TRBD1 (5 bases). Germline assignment: CDR1 SGHKS and CDR2 YYEKEE (reference sequence). The length of the CDR3 is 16 residues. V was cut by 0 bases and J by 0 bases, with 12 bases left in between. This CDR3 is CASSLVPQGANYGYTF. The CDR3 nucleotides are TGTGCCAGCAGCTTGGTCCCGCAGGGTGCTAACTATGGCTACACCTTC.

The CDR3 is CASSMLYGQGDGTGELFF. The CDR3 DNA reads as TGTGCCAGCAGTATGCTATATGGACAGGGGGATGGCACCGGGGAGCTGTTTTTT. V gene TRBV13 combines with J gene TRBJ2-2; 10 nucleotides align to TRBD1. V gave up 6 bases and J gave up 4 bases; unmatched junction bases: 14. Germline assignment: CDR1 PRHDT and CDR2 FYEKMQ (reference sequence). This CDR3 has 18 amino acids.

CDR3 sequence reads: CASSPRTGGIAFF. In DNA form, the CDR3 reads TGTGCCAGCAGCCCCCGGACAGGGGGCATAGCTTTCTTT. V and J are TRBV9 and TRBJ1-1, with 11 nucleotides matching TRBD1. CDR1 and CDR2 from the germline V gene are SGDLS and YYNGEE. The CDR3 totals 13 residues. V lost 4 bases and J lost 10; bases outside the gene matches: 6.

The chain joins TRBV7-3 to TRBJ2-1; D is uncertain. Deletions cut 5 bases from V and 10 bases from J, with 15 bases between. Germline CDR1 reads SGHTA; CDR2 reads FQGTGA. This CDR3 contains 13 residues. CDR3 nucleotides: TGTGCCAGCAGCCTACCACCCCTTCCCGAGCAGTTCTTC. Encoded protein: CASSLPPLPEQFF.

V gene TRBV18 combines with J gene TRBJ1-2, with a weak D call TRBD1 (5 bases). The V gene lost 1 base and the J gene lost 5 bases, with 17 bases spanning the gap. Germline V gene data show CDR1 as KGHSH and CDR2 as LQKENI. The CDR3 extends over 16 amino acids. CDR3 in amino acids: CASSPLPPTVEYGYTF. The DNA for the CDR3 is TGTGCCAGCTCACCACTCCCGCCGACAGTTGAGTATGGCTACACCTTC.

This clone appeared a single time. V and J are TRBV18 and TRBJ2-7; 8 bases agree with TRBD1. The trim removed 0 bases at V and 2 bases at J, leaving 3 bases unmatched. The CDR3 spans 15 residues. From germline, CDR1 is KGHSH and CDR2 LQKENI. This chain's CDR3 is CASSPPTGATYEQYF. The CDR3 nucleotides read TGTGCCAGCTCACCACCGACAGGGGCCACCTACGAGCAGTACTTC. The full variable domain, with the rest looked up from reference TRBV18 and TRBJ2-7, is NAGVMQNPRHLVRRRGQEARLRCSPMKGHSHVYWYRQLPEEGLKFMVYLQKENIIDESGMPKERFSAEFPKEGPSILRIQQVVRGDSAAYFCASSPPTGATYEQYFGPGTRLTVT.

The chain couples TRBV20-1 to TRBJ1-4; maybe TRBD1 (5 bases). The CDR3 is 14 amino acids. Trimming cost V 3 bases and J 1 base, with 9 bases left between them. Germline V gene sequence: CDR1 DFQATT, CDR2 SNEGSKA (reference sequence). CDR3 in amino acids: CSASGGGTNEKLFF. In DNA form, the CDR3 reads TGCAGTGCTAGTGGCGGGGGAACTAATGAAAAACTGTTTTTT.

The chain carries TRBV29-1 and TRBJ2-3, with D tentatively TRBD2 (5 bases). The germline V gene has CDR1 SQVTM and CDR2 ANQGSEA. The CDR3 spans 12 residues. Between the trimmed V and J ends, which lost 4 bases and 4 bases, there was a span of 9 bases. Here the CDR3 reads CSVVSSADTQYF. CDR3 sequence (DNA): TGCAGCGTTGTAAGTAGCGCAGATACGCAGTATTTT.

The gene calls are TRBV6-5 and TRBJ2-7, with TRBD1 as a possible D gene (5 bases). Trimming stripped 6 bases from V and 3 bases from J, with 18 bases between. The CDR3 is made up of 15 amino acids. The V gene's germline CDR1 is MNHEY and CDR2 SVGAGI. This chain's CDR3 is CASRGRYEQGYEQYF. In DNA, the CDR3 is TGTGCCAGCAGGGGTAGGTACGAGCAGGGCTACGAGCAGTACTTC.

The chain links TRBV30 to TRBJ2-7; 9 nucleotides match TRBD1. This CDR3 has 11 residues. The V gene end was trimmed by 5 bases and the J gene end by 13 bases; junction bases not matched to a gene: 9. Germline loops: CDR1 GTSNPN, CDR2 SVGIG (reference sequence). The CDR3 DNA reads TGTGCCTGGGATACAGGGGGCGCAAAATACTTC. It specifies CAWDTGGAKYF. The complete variable domain, with remaining parts taken from reference TRBV30 and TRBJ2-7, reads SQTIHQWPATLVQPVGSPLSLECTVEGTSNPNLYWYRQAAGRGLQLLFYSVGIGQISSEVPQNLSASRPQDRQFILSSKKLLLSDSGFYLCAWDTGGAKYFGPGTRLTVT.

J is TRBJ2-7 and V is TRBV6-2 or TRBV6-3; TRBD2 agrees at 11 bases. Germline CDR1 and CDR2: MNHEY and SVGEGT. This CDR3 is 16 amino acids long. V lost 5 bases to trimming and J lost 0 bases; unmatched junction nucleotides: 6. Here the CDR3 reads CASSRLAGFSSYEQYF. The CDR3 DNA follows: TGTGCCAGCAGTCGACTAGCGGGGTTTTCCTCCTACGAGCAGTACTTC.

The rearrangement uses TRBV29-1 and TRBJ1-4; TRBD1 might be the D (5 bases). Germline V gene lookup returns CDR1 SQVTM and CDR2 ANQGSEA. This CDR3 has 13 residues. Trimming pared 4 bases from V and 7 bases from J, leaving 13 bases between. CDR3 sequence: CSVGKPGGEKLFF. In DNA, the CDR3 is TGCAGCGTTGGCAAACCGGGGGGTGAAAAACTGTTTTTT.

The chain is built from TRBV14 and TRBJ2-1; D gene ambiguous. The V gene's germline CDR1 is SGHDN and CDR2 FVKESK. The CDR3 has 12 residues. Trimming removed 0 bases from V and 14 bases from J, with 11 bases in between. The CDR3: CASSQDRLVEFF. In nucleotides, the CDR3 is TGTGCCAGCAGCCAAGACCGGTTAGTCGAGTTCTTC.

The CDR3 sequence is CASSKDRGSHEQYF. In DNA form, the CDR3 reads TGTGCCAGCAGTAAGGACAGGGGATCCCACGAGCAGTACTTC. The chain has TRBV6-5 and TRBJ2-7; 9 bases fit TRBD1. This CDR3 spans 14 amino acids. CDR1 is MNHEY and CDR2 is SVGAGI in the germline V gene. Trimming cost V 5 bases and J 5 bases; bases outside gene matches: 7.

The genes are TRBV6-6 and TRBJ2-5, with 8 bases aligning to TRBD2. V dropped 2 bases and J dropped 5; count of bases not matched to a gene: 10. CDR3 length equals 16 residues. The germline CDR1 and CDR2 sequences are MNHNY and SVGAGI (reference sequence). CDR3 sequence reads: CASSYGFSGGRETQYF. The CDR3 DNA follows: TGTGCCAGCAGTTACGGCTTTTCGGGGGGGCGGGAGACCCAGTACTTC.

This clone was counted a few times. The chain carries TRBV10-2 and TRBJ1-3; 8 bases align to TRBD1. V lost 8 bases and J lost 3; bases outside the gene matches: 6. This CDR3 comprises 14 residues. The germline CDR1 and CDR2 sequences are WSHSY and SAAADI. This chain's CDR3 is CASGRGQDGNTIYF. CDR3 nucleotide sequence: TGCGCCAGCGGAAGGGGACAGGATGGAAACACCATATATTTT.

The rearrangement uses TRBV30 and TRBJ1-2; no reliable D call. CDR3 size: 11 residues. V shed 8 bases and J shed 2 bases, with 9 bases lying between them. The V gene's germline CDR1 is GTSNPN and CDR2 SVGIG (reference sequence). Here the CDR3 reads CAKARNYGYTF. The CDR3 coding sequence is TGTGCCAAGGCTAGAAACTATGGCTACACCTTC.

In this sample, this clone turned up a few times. This sequence joins TRBV6-5 and TRBJ1-6; D is unresolved. The length of the CDR3 is 14 residues. Trimming cost V 2 bases and J 7 bases, with 9 bases left between them. Germline CDR1 reads MNHEY; CDR2 reads SVGAGI. The CDR3 spells CASSYAVSNSPLHF. The CDR3 coding sequence is TGTGCCAGCAGTTACGCGGTGAGCAATTCACCCCTCCACTTT.

The chain recombines TRBV4-3 with TRBJ2-5; D is ambiguous. Germline values: CDR1 LGHNA, CDR2 YSLEER. V lost 0 bases, J lost 2 bases, and 10 bases lay in between. The CDR3 runs 15 residues. Here the CDR3 DNA reads TGCGCCAGCAGCCAAGATCGTGTCAGGCAAGAGACCCAGTACTTC. It codes for CASSQDRVRQETQYF.

In its sample, this clone was seen once. The chain employs TRBV5-1 and TRBJ1-2; 7 positions match TRBD1. CDR1 is SGHRS and CDR2 is YFSETQ in the germline V gene. CDR3 length equals 15 residues. The J segment lost 0 bases and the V segment lost 3 bases, leaving 5 bases of the junction unmatched. The CDR3: CASSWDSYANYGYTF. CDR3 nucleotides: TGCGCCAGCAGCTGGGACAGCTATGCTAACTATGGCTACACCTTC. The variable domain in full, completed from reference TRBV5-1 and TRBJ1-2, reads KAGVTQTPRYLIKTRGQQVTLSCSPISGHRSVSWYQQTPGQGLQFLFEYFSETQRNKGNFPGRFSGRQFSNSRSEMNVSTLELGDSALYLCASSWDSYANYGYTFGSGTRLTVV.

The gene calls are TRBV19 and TRBJ2-7; 7 bases match TRBD1. The CDR3 totals 13 residues. Germline CDR1 LNHDA, CDR2 SQIVND (reference sequence). V shed 6 bases and J 0 bases; nucleotides not matched to a gene: 2. CDR3 loop: CASRTGSSYEQYF. Written as DNA, the CDR3 is TGTGCCAGTAGGACAGGGAGCTCCTACGAGCAGTACTTC.

The genes are TRBV19 and TRBJ1-5, with unresolved D. V was shortened by 0 bases and J by 0 bases, with 12 bases between the two germline ends. The CDR3 loop spans 17 amino acids. CDR1 is LNHDA and CDR2 is SQIVND in the germline V gene (reference sequence). The CDR3 here is CASSIEASHYSNQPQHF. The CDR3, as DNA: TGTGCCAGTAGTATAGAGGCCAGCCACTATAGCAATCAGCCCCAGCATTTT.

The chain combines TRBV11-2 with TRBJ1-2; D uncertain. CDR1 is SGHAT, CDR2 FQNNGV, per germline. This CDR3 comprises 14 residues. Trimming cost V 1 base and J 2 bases, with 8 bases left between them. The CDR3 reads CASSLAAGNYGYTF. The CDR3 coding sequence is TGTGCCAGCAGCTTAGCTGCCGGGAACTATGGCTACACCTTC.

V and J are TRBV5-4 and TRBJ1-6; D is unclear. The V gene lost 0 bases and the J gene lost 4 bases, with 17 bases spanning the gap. Looked up from germline, CDR1 is SGHNT and CDR2 is YYREEE (reference sequence). CDR3 length equals 18 residues. CDR3 sequence reads: CASSLAAKGSGYNSPLHF. The DNA of the CDR3 is TGTGCCAGCAGCTTGGCGGCGAAAGGGAGTGGGTATAATTCACCCCTCCACTTT. Supplemented by reference TRBV5-4 and TRBJ1-6, the full variable domain reads ETGVTQSPTHLIKTRGQQVTLRCSSQSGHNTVSWYQQALGQGPQFIFQYYREEENGRGNFPPRFSGLQFPNYSSELNVNALELDDSALYLCASSLAAKGSGYNSPLHFGNGTRLTVT.

The chain has TRBV10-3 and TRBJ2-7; perhaps TRBD1 as D (5 bases). This CDR3 is 14 amino acids long. Germline lookup yields CDR1 ENHRY and CDR2 SYGVKD. Trimming left V 4 bases short and J 2 bases short, with 12 bases between. CDR3 in DNA: TGTGCCATCAGTGGTAGGCAGGGTGCCTACGAGCAGTACTTC. Encoded protein: CAISGRQGAYEQYF.

The J gene is TRBJ1-1, the V gene TRBV10-2, with a tentative D call TRBD1 (5 bases). CDR1 and CDR2 (germline): WSHSY, SAAADI. V was shortened by 10 bases and J by 3 bases, with 18 bases between the two germline ends. There are 14 residues in the CDR3. This CDR3 reads CATFRWGDDTEAFF. In nucleotides, the CDR3 is TGCGCCACCTTTCGATGGGGGGACGACACTGAAGCTTTCTTT.

V and J are TRBV11-2 and TRBJ1-5, with D perhaps TRBD1 (5 bases). The CDR3 is made up of 13 amino acids. Germline loops: CDR1 SGHAT, CDR2 FQNNGV. V lost 0 bases and J 6 bases, leaving 6 bases between the germline ends. This chain's CDR3 is CASSLDRGQPQHF. DNA of the CDR3: TGTGCCAGCAGCTTAGATAGGGGTCAGCCCCAGCATTTT. Looking up the rest from reference TRBV11-2 and TRBJ1-5 gives the full variable domain: EAGVAQSPRYKIIEKRQSVAFWCNPISGHATLYWYQQILGQGPKLLIQFQNNGVVDDSQLPKDRFSAERLKGVDSTLKIQPAKLEDSAVYLCASSLDRGQPQHFGDGTRLSIL.